The next 30 T cell receptor beta chains were all read from a single sample in a study of beta chain features in type 1 diabetes. Whole-study results and caveats: In every one of the four CD4+ subsets, TCRB CDR3s were moderately but significantly shorter in Type 1 diabetes patients.

These receptors have no identified antigens. Reverse transcription of all isolated RNA meant that expressed TCRB transcripts were sequenced. Using immunoSEQ multiplex PCR, the repertoire was profiled, and TCRdb retains in-frame clones only, with some absent. The data show under 300,000 clones, around 24% seen once. Sequenced: naive CD4+ T cells from blood. The receptor set was obtained from a woman in her twenties or thirties with type 1 diabetes.

This clone was seen more than once but under ten times. The chain has TRBV10-3 and TRBJ2-1; TRBD1 matches at 9 bases. V lost 5 bases, J lost 6 bases, and 5 bases stayed unmatched. CDR1 is ENHRY, CDR2 SYGVKD, per germline. The CDR3 is 14 residues long. CDR3 sequence: CAISPGQGINEQFF. CDR3 DNA: TGTGCCATCAGTCCGGGACAGGGCATCAATGAGCAGTTCTTC.

Here the CDR3 reads CASSRVTGQYF. In DNA form, the CDR3 reads TGTGCCAGCAGCCGTGTGACGGGGCAGTACTTC. The chain combines TRBV28 with TRBJ2-7; D gene ambiguous. The germline CDR1 and CDR2 sequences are MDHEN and SYDVKM. The CDR3 consists of 11 residues. Trimming stripped 6 bases from V and 9 bases from J, with 12 bases between.

This sequence joins TRBV5-1 and TRBJ2-1, with 7 bases aligning to TRBD2. Germline CDR1 is SGHRS and CDR2 is YFSETQ. J lost 3 bases, V lost 4 bases, and 10 bases had no gene match. The CDR3 is 16 residues long. The CDR3 reads CASSPSGAGIYNEQFF. DNA for the CDR3: TGCGCCAGCAGCCCGTCCGGAGCGGGGATCTACAATGAGCAGTTCTTC.

The chain links TRBV25-1 to TRBJ2-3; no clear D. Germline CDR1 is MGHDK and CDR2 is SYGVNS. The ends were cut back, 7 bases at V and 1 base at J, with 9 bases in the middle. CDR3 length equals 13 residues. The DNA of the CDR3 is TGTGCCAGCATGCTAGTAGGCACAGATACGCAGTATTTT. As protein: CASMLVGTDTQYF.

The chain couples TRBV7-3 to TRBJ2-3; TRBD1 might be the D (6 bases). With 2 bases removed from V and 2 bases from J, the gap between germline ends came to 11 bases. Germline V gene lookup returns CDR1 SGHTA and CDR2 FQGTGA. The CDR3 runs 15 residues. CDR3 bases: TGTGCCAGCAGCTTATTCCAGGGGCACACAGATACGCAGTATTTT. As protein: CASSLFQGHTDTQYF.

This chain connects TRBV5-1 to TRBJ2-5; 7 bases are shared with TRBD1. This CDR3 is built from 14 residues. After removal of 5 bases from V and 4 bases from J, the junction contained 8 bases not matched to a gene. CDR1 SGHRS and CDR2 YFSETQ come from the germline V gene. CDR3 region: CASRPNGQAETQYF. The CDR3 region has the DNA TGCGCCAGCAGACCGAATGGACAGGCAGAGACCCAGTACTTC.

J is TRBJ2-3 and V is TRBV5-8; D is possibly TRBD2 (6 bases). Trimming took off 2 bases at V and 3 bases at J, with 13 bases between the two ends. Germline CDR1 and CDR2: SGHTS and YDEGEE. The CDR3 is made up of 15 amino acids. The CDR3 DNA reads TGTGCCAGCAGCTTCGGGACTGCCCTGACAGATACGCAGTATTTT. This codes for CASSFGTALTDTQYF.

This clone was found a few times. The chain carries TRBV7-2 and TRBJ2-4; D may be TRBD2 (5 bases). V was cut by 1 base and J by 11 bases, with 18 bases left in between. The CDR3 has 15 amino acids. CDR1 is SGHTA, CDR2 FQGNSA, per germline. Here the CDR3 reads CASSLEFFGNEVQYF. Written as DNA, the CDR3 is TGTGCCAGCAGCTTAGAGTTCTTCGGGAATGAGGTTCAGTACTTC.

J is TRBJ2-1 and V is TRBV7-3; 12 bases agree with TRBD2. The CDR3 totals 16 residues. J was trimmed by 5 bases and V by 2 bases; bases with no gene match: 4. The germline CDR1 and CDR2 sequences are SGHTA and FQGTGA. This CDR3 is CASSLEGLAGHNEQFF. Written as DNA, the CDR3 is TGTGCCAGCAGCTTAGAGGGACTAGCGGGCCACAATGAGCAGTTCTTC.

V usage is TRBV7-2 and J usage is TRBJ2-1, with 12 bases fitting TRBD2. There are 15 residues in the CDR3. Losses at the gene ends were 4 bases for V and 4 bases for J; bases not matched to a gene: 2. CDR1 SGHTA and CDR2 FQGNSA come from the germline V gene. The CDR3 DNA reads TGTGCCAGCAGCTCTGGGACTAGCGGGTACAATGAGCAGTTCTTC. Residues: CASSSGTSGYNEQFF.

This rearrangement joins TRBV2 to TRBJ1-1; no clear D. V was clipped by 2 bases and J by 10 bases, with 8 bases between them. CDR1 is SNHLY, CDR2 FYNNEI, per germline. The CDR3 totals 11 residues. Here the CDR3 DNA reads TGTGCCAGCAGTGAACTCTCGGTAGCTTTCTTT. It translates to CASSELSVAFF.

This chain uses TRBV5-1 with TRBJ1-2, with 10 bases matching TRBD1. The V gene's germline CDR1 is SGHRS and CDR2 YFSETQ. The CDR3 contains 16 residues. The V segment lost 3 bases and the J segment 4 bases; nucleotides outside the gene matches: 9. CDR3 bases: TGCGCCAGCAGCTCCGGGATCGGGACAGGGGCCTATGGCTACACCTTC. Translation: CASSSGIGTGAYGYTF.

There are a few counts of this clone. V is TRBV29-1 and J is TRBJ2-7, with D tentatively TRBD1 (5 bases). Per the germline V gene, CDR1 is SQVTM and CDR2 is ANQGSEA. The CDR3 covers 12 residues. Trimming took 7 bases from V and 5 from J, leaving 15 bases between them. Here the CDR3 DNA reads TGCAGCGCGGGCAGGGTGGGAAACGAGCAGTACTTC. It yields the protein CSAGRVGNEQYF.

This clone was detected a few times. V and J are TRBV4-2 and TRBJ2-4; 8 bases match TRBD1. In germline, CDR1 is LGHNA, CDR2 YNFKEQ. Trimming removed 4 bases from V and 2 bases from J; junction bases left unmatched: 4. The CDR3 covers 15 residues. The CDR3 DNA reads as TGTGCCAGCAGCCGGGACAGGAGCACCAAAAACATTCAGTACTTC. Its translation: CASSRDRSTKNIQYF.

The chain recombines TRBV9 with TRBJ1-1; TRBD1 matches at 9 bases. CDR1 SGDLS and CDR2 YYNGEE come from the germline V gene. This CDR3 has 17 amino acids. J was trimmed by 4 bases and V by 1 base; bases with no gene match: 11. CDR3 sequence reads: CASSVLDRDRVSTEAFF. CDR3 coding DNA: TGTGCCAGCAGCGTACTCGACCGGGACAGGGTTTCCACTGAAGCTTTCTTT.

This chain links TRBV9 with TRBJ1-3; D uncertain. Germline V gene data show CDR1 as SGDLS and CDR2 as YYNGEE. Trimming shortened V by 4 bases and J by 9 bases, and 17 bases separated the two germline ends. This CDR3 is 14 amino acids long. DNA for the CDR3: TGTGCCAGCAGCCGAACGTACGTAGGGAGCACCATATATTTT. It codes for CASSRTYVGSTIYF.

This clone was observed once. This rearrangement joins TRBV5-4 to TRBJ2-7; 8 bases match TRBD2. Trimming at V came to 2 bases and at J to 3 bases, leaving 7 bases not matched to a gene. The CDR3 totals 15 residues. Germline CDR1 reads SGHNT; CDR2 reads YYREEE (reference sequence). CDR3 coding DNA: TGTGCCAGCAGCTTCAACCCGACTAGCGACTACGAGCAGTACTTC. It specifies CASSFNPTSDYEQYF.

The genes are TRBV25-1 and TRBJ1-1; 8 nucleotides agree with TRBD1. The CDR3 has 14 amino acids. V dropped 8 bases and J dropped 2; count of bases not matched to a gene: 7. Germline CDR1 MGHDK, CDR2 SYGVNS. The CDR3 nucleotides read TGTGCCAGCGCCCTGCAGGGGGCTAACACTGAAGCTTTCTTT. Residues: CASALQGANTEAFF.

This clone was detected a few times. This chain uses TRBV25-1 with TRBJ2-6, with TRBD1 as a possible D gene (5 bases). Germline CDR1 MGHDK, CDR2 SYGVNS. The V and J ends lost 2 bases and 2 bases respectively, with 7 bases between them. CDR3 length: 15 amino acids. CDR3 in amino acids: CASSEPGTGANVLTF. The CDR3 nucleotides read TGTGCCAGCAGTGAACCAGGGACTGGGGCCAACGTCCTGACTTTC.

V gene TRBV4-1 combines with J gene TRBJ1-2; TRBD1 matches 9 bases. The CDR3 totals 15 residues. With 0 bases clipped from V and 7 bases from J, the junction kept 6 bases outside the gene matches. Germline V gives CDR1 MGHRA, CDR2 YSYEKL. The chain's CDR3 is CASSQDATGGFGYTF. CDR3 DNA sequence: TGCGCCAGCAGCCAAGATGCCACAGGGGGCTTTGGCTACACCTTC.

This clone was seen only a few times. The chain has TRBV29-1 and TRBJ2-4; TRBD2 matches at 10 bases. The CDR3 is made up of 12 amino acids. Germline V gene lookup returns CDR1 SQVTM and CDR2 ANQGSEA. Trimming cost V 7 bases and J 12 bases; bases outside gene matches: 9. This CDR3 is CSAELAGVRQYF. The CDR3 DNA reads TGCAGCGCCGAGCTAGCGGGAGTACGTCAGTACTTC.

This chain uses TRBV6-6 with TRBJ2-5; the D gene is possibly TRBD1 (6 bases). This CDR3 has 14 amino acids. Germline CDR1 is MNHNY and CDR2 is SVGAGI (reference sequence). V gave up 5 bases and J gave up 0 bases, with 10 bases separating them. This chain's CDR3 is CASSQRTDQETQYF. CDR3 bases: TGTGCCAGCAGTCAGCGGACAGACCAAGAGACCCAGTACTTC.

The chain recombines TRBV5-4 with TRBJ1-1; D gene uncertain. Trimming stripped 2 bases from V and 3 bases from J, with 5 bases between. This CDR3 is 12 amino acids long. Germline CDR1 reads SGHNT; CDR2 reads YYREEE (reference sequence). The DNA for the CDR3 is TGTGCCAGCAGCTTTTTAGACACTGAAGCTTTCTTT. Its protein product is CASSFLDTEAFF.

This clone came up a few times. CDR3 sequence reads: CASSVGQGSFYEQYF. CDR3 in DNA: TGTGCCAGCAGCGTAGGGCAGGGCTCTTTCTACGAGCAGTACTTC. This chain joins TRBV9 and TRBJ2-7; D is perhaps TRBD1 (5 bases). Trimming left V 0 bases short and J 3 bases short, with 13 bases between. CDR3 length: 15 amino acids. The V gene's germline CDR1 is SGDLS and CDR2 YYNGEE.

V is TRBV9 and J is TRBJ2-5, with D possibly TRBD1 on 6 matching bases. Trimming shortened V by 3 bases and J by 4 bases, and 13 bases separated the two germline ends. CDR3 length equals 14 residues. Germline CDR1 and CDR2: SGDLS and YYNGEE. The CDR3 DNA reads TGTGCCAGCAGCGGAAGACAGGAGAGAGAGACCCAGTACTTC. Translation: CASSGRQERETQYF. Combining the CDR3 with reference TRBV9 and TRBJ2-5 gives the whole variable domain DSGVTQTPKHLITATGQRVTLRCSPRSGDLSVYWYQQSLDQGLQFLIQYYNGEERAKGNILERFSAQQFPDLHSELNLSSLELGDSALYFCASSGRQERETQYFGPGTRLLVL.

This clone showed up just a few times. The chain uses TRBV7-3 and TRBJ2-3, with TRBD1 as a possible D gene (5 bases). Trimming left V 4 bases short and J 0 bases short, with 17 bases between. The length of the CDR3 is 17 residues. Germline-derived CDR1 and CDR2 are SGHTA and FQGTGA. CDR3 sequence (DNA): TGTGCCAGCAGCTCCCCCGCGACAGACCCTAGCACAGATACGCAGTATTTT. Its protein is CASSSPATDPSTDTQYF.

The chain has TRBV7-9 and TRBJ2-7; 10 nucleotides align to TRBD1. From germline, CDR1 is SEHNR and CDR2 FQNEAQ (reference sequence). This CDR3 region has 15 residues. The V segment lost 5 bases and the J segment 4 bases; nucleotides outside the gene matches: 8. The CDR3 sequence: CASSPPGTGAYEQYF. Written as DNA, the CDR3 is TGTGCCAGCAGCCCTCCCGGGACAGGGGCTTACGAGCAGTACTTC.

The chain is built from TRBV5-6 and TRBJ1-1; a weak D match, TRBD1 (5 bases). V lost 3 bases and J 4 bases, leaving 10 bases between the germline ends. The CDR3 spans 13 residues. Germline values: CDR1 SGHDT, CDR2 YYEEEE. In nucleotides, the CDR3 is TGTGCCAGCAGCTCGGAAGGGGCCACTGAAGCTTTCTTT. Amino acid sequence: CASSSEGATEAFF.

A single count supports this clone. The chain uses TRBV28 and TRBJ1-5; 7 positions agree with TRBD1. With V trimmed by 6 bases and J by 7 bases, 12 bases remained unmatched. This CDR3 region has 15 residues. From germline, CDR1 is MDHEN and CDR2 SYDVKM. CDR3 DNA: TGTGCCAGCAGCCAAGTAACAGGGGAATACCAGCCCCAGCATTTT. Protein product: CASSQVTGEYQPQHF.

This clone was recorded a few times. The gene calls are TRBV5-4 and TRBJ2-1; a possible D gene is TRBD2 (6 bases). V lost 5 bases to trimming and J lost 8 bases, with 14 bases between them. This CDR3 is 13 amino acids long. The germline V gene encodes CDR1 SGHNT and CDR2 YYREEE (reference sequence). The CDR3 DNA sequence: TGTGCCAGCAGATCTCCTAGCGCCCATGAGCAGTTCTTC. It is translated as CASRSPSAHEQFF.